This T cell receptor beta chain derives from a study of graft-versus-host responses after intestinal transplantation. Background on the study: The transplants performed in recipients were multivisceral, liver-intestinal, or isolated intestinal. For 2 to 4 years after anti-thymocyte globulin induction, all recipients took tacrolimus and steroids. General observations from the study: High graft-versus-host to host-versus-graft clonal ratios were found in allografts of patients who had graft-donor T cell macrochimerism.

Assay: immunoSEQ multiplex PCR; the TCRdb copy retains only in-frame clones and omits some. The sample lists approximately 12,000 clones; 70% to 85% were seen once. Details on this clone: Its antigen remains unidentified.

The CDR3 length is 15 residues. Germline CDR1 MDHEN, CDR2 SYDVKM. The germline V and J ends were trimmed by 7 bases and 3 bases, with 16 bases remaining between them. Intraepithelial and lamina propria lymphocytes were isolated from graft specimens. This chain links TRBV28 with TRBJ2-1, with D tentatively TRBD2 (7 bases). The source of this sequence is a human patient who received an intestinal transplant, so some T cells may come from the graft donor. The input for sequencing was ileum tissue, taken roughly 4.5 months after intestinal transplantation. DNA for the CDR3: TGTGCCAGCACCTGGGAGGGGGAGGGCTACAATGAGCAGTTCTTC. Protein product: CASTWEGEGYNEQFF.